The clone carrying this T cell receptor (beta chain) was seen a handful of times. Its cognate antigen is unknown. Alongside a J-beta primer mix, a sample-barcoded 5' primer served in a second PCR lasting roughly 7 to 11 cycles. TCRdb passed the 5' RACE reads through MiXCR, listing each CDR3 protein once. The table includes about 1.5 million distinct CDR3 sequences, roughly two fifths detected once. These data originate in a study of blood T cells in healthy people across ages. Whole-study results and caveats: Age advanced and TCR beta diversity per million T cells fell, roughly linearly.

Germline values: CDR1 SQVTM, CDR2 ANQGSEA. CDR3 length: 15 residues. Trimming took off 5 bases at V and 11 bases at J, with 25 bases between the two ends. The V and J genes are TRBV29-1 and TRBJ2-1; D possibly matches TRBD1 or TRBD2 (5 bases each). The receptor was derived from a young woman in good health. The sequencing sample was made of blood. CDR3 nucleotide sequence: TGCAGCGTTCAGAGGCCGGGACGCGAGCCGACTCAGCAGTTCTTC. Translating it yields CSVQRPGREPTQQFF.